This T cell receptor (beta chain) emerged from a study of blood T cell repertoires in COVID-19. Original methodology: By means of reference gene primer amplification, nucleated cell counts were estimated. Repertoires were generated with immunoSEQ multiplex PCR, while TCRdb's copy carries only in-frame clones and drops some. That table furnishes V, J and clone size, whereas the DNA furnished D and trimming. The data contain about 100,000 clones, nearly 90% of them singletons. Germline CDR1 MNHNS, CDR2 SASEGT. V dropped 3 bases and J dropped 5 bases, with 20 bases sitting between them. The CDR3 covers 18 residues.

The gene calls are TRBV6-1 and TRBJ1-6; a possible D gene is TRBD1 (6 bases). The TCR was taken from a man between 45 and 60 years old with active COVID-19. Sequencing was carried out using peripheral blood. In DNA, the CDR3 is TGTGCCAGCAGTGACTTACAGGGATCGCACCTAAATAATTCACCCCTCCACTTT. It codes for CASSDLQGSHLNNSPLHF.